This T cell receptor (beta chain) stems from a study of T-cell reconstitution after alpha-beta-depleted transplantation in children. It was with unique molecular identifiers that the TCRbeta library was prepared. TCRdb reanalysed the PCR reads using MiXCR and keeps one entry per CDR3 protein. The data hold around 200,000 distinct CDR3 sequences, with 9.5% to 13% observed a single time. This CDR3 region has 15 residues. With V trimmed by 5 bases and J by 2 bases, 6 bases remained unmatched. This clonotype was observed at least ten times. Its antigen is unknown. Notes on the study in general: It was surviving recipient T cells and thymic progenitors that gave some patients high TCRbeta diversity at day 60. Counts and diversity of T cells one year after transplant came mostly from newly produced T cells.

Sequenced here: PBMCs, sampled before TCRalphabeta/CD19-depleted stem cell transplant. This clonotype was sampled from a child younger than two with acute myeloid leukemia, due to receive a stem cell transplant. The V call is TRBV12-3 or TRBV12-4, the J call TRBJ2-1, with 7 bases matching TRBD2. The CDR3 protein is CASSRLAAAYNEQFF. In DNA, the CDR3 is TGTGCCAGCAGTCGCCTAGCGGCCGCCTACAATGAGCAGTTCTTC.